The 26 T cell receptor beta chains below come from one sample, sequenced in a study of CD8 T cells in Susac syndrome. Random hexamers were used to reverse transcribe an amount of roughly 0.45 to 1 ug RNA. A single record per CDR3 protein comes from TCRdb applying MiXCR to the immunoSEQ multiplex PCR reads. The profile shows about 22,000 distinct CDR3 sequences, 90% to 95% of them singletons. Sequences were obtained from CD8+ T cells from PBMCs. The receptors shown here come from a human donor in good health.

The chain links TRBV19 to TRBJ1-2, with unresolved D. Trimming removed 7 bases from V and 2 bases from J, with 11 bases in between. The CDR3 sequence is 13 residues long. Germline loops: CDR1 LNHDA, CDR2 SQIVND (reference sequence). CDR3 nucleotide sequence: TGTGCCAGTATGCCCGCAGACAACTATGGCTACACCTTC. It yields the protein CASMPADNYGYTF.

J is TRBJ1-5 and V is TRBV15; D call uncertain. Germline loops: CDR1 LNHNV, CDR2 YYDKDF (reference sequence). The germline V and J ends were trimmed by 0 bases and 4 bases, with 4 bases remaining between them. This CDR3 spans 13 amino acids. DNA for the CDR3: TGTGCCACCAGCAGAGATCCAAATCAGCCCCAGCATTTT. This gives the protein CATSRDPNQPQHF.

The gene calls are TRBV12-3 or TRBV12-4 and TRBJ1-2; 7 nucleotides match TRBD1. This CDR3 contains 14 residues. Germline trimming cut 6 bases from V and 7 bases from J; bases unmatched to any gene: 11. The CDR3 region has the DNA TGTGCCAGCAGCCTGACAGGGCTGGCTTCTGGCTACACCTTC. It codes for CASSLTGLASGYTF.

CDR3 nucleotide sequence: TGCGCCAGCAGCCAAGATCAGTCGGTCTCCTACGAGCAGTACTTC. This codes for CASSQDQSVSYEQYF. The chain is built from TRBV4-1 and TRBJ2-7, with D uncertain. V shed 0 bases and J shed 0 bases, with 9 bases lying between them. CDR3 length: 15 residues. Looked up from germline, CDR1 is MGHRA and CDR2 is YSYEKL.

The chain links TRBV29-1 to TRBJ1-1; D is undetermined. This CDR3 region has 12 residues. Trimming cost V 2 bases and J 4 bases, with 8 bases left between them. Germline V gene sequence: CDR1 SQVTM, CDR2 ANQGSEA. DNA of the CDR3: TGCAGCGTTGAATCGGCGGGCACTGAAGCTTTCTTT. It codes for CSVESAGTEAFF. Looking up the rest from reference TRBV29-1 and TRBJ1-1 gives the full variable domain: SAVISQKPSRDICQRGTSLTIQCQVDSQVTMMFWYRQQPGQSLTLIATANQGSEATYESGFVIDKFPISRPNLTFSTLTVSNMSPEDSSIYLCSVESAGTEAFFGQGTRLTVV.

The genes are TRBV2 and TRBJ2-7; D is undetermined. Germline V CDR1 and CDR2: SNHLY, FYNNEI. V was clipped by 5 bases and J by 0 bases, with 11 bases between them. The CDR3 totals 14 residues. CDR3 nucleotides: TGTGCCAGCAGTAAGGACCTGAGCTCCTACGAGCAGTACTTC. Protein: CASSKDLSSYEQYF.

The gene calls are TRBV25-1 and TRBJ2-3; D not resolved. Trimming took 0 bases from V and 2 from J, leaving 9 bases between them. This CDR3 comprises 15 residues. Germline CDR1 is MGHDK and CDR2 is SYGVNS. CDR3 DNA: TGTGCCAGCAGTGAATATGAAGGCCTCACAGATACGCAGTATTTT. Amino acids: CASSEYEGLTDTQYF.

About this clonotype: The CDR3 carries no conserved terminal phenylalanine or tryptophan, so it likely arises from a read error. This rearrangement joins TRBV29-1 to TRBJ2-7, with TRBD1 matching 12 bases. This CDR3 region has 14 residues. Germline V gene data show CDR1 as SQVTM and CDR2 as ANQGSEA. V was clipped by 7 bases and J by 3 bases; unmatched bases: 7. CDR3 amino acids: CSGRDRGPLYEQYL. In DNA, the CDR3 is TGCAGCGGCCGGGACAGGGGGCCCCTCTACGAGCAGTACTTG.

The chain recombines TRBV27 with TRBJ2-7; 11 positions match TRBD1. CDR1 MNHEY and CDR2 SMNVEV come from the germline V gene (reference sequence). The ends lost 2 bases at V and 7 bases at J; junction bases unmatched: 19. This CDR3 has 19 amino acids. The CDR3 DNA reads TGTGCCAGCAGTTTAGGCGGGACAGGGGGGCTGGGTGCCCCAAGGGAGCAGTACTTC. It specifies CASSLGGTGGLGAPREQYF.

The genes are TRBV19 and TRBJ2-7; TRBD1 might be the D (6 bases). The CDR3 runs to 14 residues. Trimming left V 5 bases short and J 0 bases short, with 11 bases between. The germline gives CDR1 LNHDA, CDR2 SQIVND (reference sequence). The CDR3: CASSRRTDSYEQYF. The CDR3 DNA reads TGTGCCAGTAGTCGACGGACAGACTCCTACGAGCAGTACTTC.

V gene TRBV19 combines with J gene TRBJ1-2, with D hard to call. With 11 bases removed from V and 6 bases from J, the gap between germline ends came to 25 bases. This CDR3 is 15 amino acids long. Germline loops: CDR1 LNHDA, CDR2 SQIVND (reference sequence). CDR3 DNA: TGTGCCGCCGGGGATCGGGAAGACTATACGCATGGCTACACCTTC. Amino acid sequence: CAAGDREDYTHGYTF.

In this sample, this clonotype turned up once. This chain connects TRBV19 to TRBJ2-1, with no clear D. CDR3 length equals 12 residues. Germline CDR1 and CDR2: LNHDA and SQIVND (reference sequence). Trimming removed 7 bases at V and 10 bases at J, with 14 bases between. DNA of the CDR3: TGTGCCAGTACCTCCTGGGGAAACGAGCAGTTCTTC. It is translated as CASTSWGNEQFF.

This clonotype occurred a few times. The chain combines TRBV2 with TRBJ2-7; no definite D call. V lost 3 bases, J lost 2 bases, and 11 bases lay in between. Germline V gene data show CDR1 as SNHLY and CDR2 as FYNNEI. This CDR3 comprises 14 residues. The CDR3: CASSDGRITYEQYF. The DNA for the CDR3 is TGTGCCAGCAGTGACGGACGGATTACCTACGAGCAGTACTTC.

The chain couples TRBV12-5 to TRBJ2-3; 8 bases are shared with TRBD2. The junction had 5 bases not matched to a gene; V was cut back by 8 bases and J by 4 bases. CDR1 LGHNT and CDR2 FRNRAP come from the germline V gene. The CDR3 consists of 13 residues. The CDR3 DNA reads TGTGCTAGTAGCGGGGGAATTGCAGATACGCAGTATTTT. Protein sequence: CASSGGIADTQYF.

J is TRBJ1-3 and V is TRBV7-9; no clear D. V lost 5 bases to trimming and J lost 8 bases, with 10 bases between them. This CDR3 is 12 amino acids long. Germline values: CDR1 SEHNR, CDR2 FQNEAQ (reference sequence). CDR3 bases: TGTGCCAGCAGCATGGACGGGGACACCATATATTTT. It encodes CASSMDGDTIYF.

V usage is TRBV7-9 and J usage is TRBJ1-1; 9 bases fit TRBD1. The CDR3 covers 15 residues. Germline V gives CDR1 SEHNR, CDR2 FQNEAQ (reference sequence). V lost 5 bases, J lost 5 bases, and 9 bases stayed unmatched. The DNA for the CDR3 is TGTGCCAGCAGCCTATCACAGGGGGCGGGGACTGAAGCTTTCTTT. It codes for CASSLSQGAGTEAFF.

This sequence joins TRBV5-4 and TRBJ1-2; 8 nucleotides agree with TRBD1. V shed 4 bases, J shed 4 bases, and the junction held 9 bases outside the gene matches. Germline CDR1 reads SGHNT; CDR2 reads YYREEE (reference sequence). This CDR3 contains 15 residues. Here the CDR3 DNA reads TGTGCCAGCAGCCCATTGACAGGGGCCATCTATGGCTACACCTTC. Its protein product is CASSPLTGAIYGYTF.

This chain uses TRBV12-3 or TRBV12-4 with TRBJ1-1, with D hard to call. CDR3 size: 13 residues. Trimming left V 8 bases short and J 4 bases short, with 14 bases between. The CDR3 region has the DNA TGTGCCAGCGCTTTGTCTCTAGTCACTGAAGCTTTCTTT. As protein: CASALSLVTEAFF.

The chain couples TRBV7-9 to TRBJ1-5, with D tentatively TRBD1 (6 bases). There are 14 residues in the CDR3. V was shortened by 5 bases and J by 5 bases, with 13 bases between the two germline ends. Per the germline V gene, CDR1 is SEHNR and CDR2 is FQNEAQ (reference sequence). The CDR3 DNA reads as TGTGCCAGCAGCCCGGACAGTCGGGATCAGCCCCAGCATTTT. It encodes CASSPDSRDQPQHF.

As regards this clonotype: At one end, the junction sequence differs from germline, possibly due to a read error. The rearrangement uses TRBV19 and TRBJ1-5; the D gene is possibly TRBD1 (5 bases). Germline V lookup: CDR1 LNHDA, CDR2 SQIVND (reference sequence). The CDR3 covers 15 residues. DNA for the CDR3: TGTGCCAGTAGGGAGGGTCCAGACAGCAGTCAGCCCCAGCATTTT. It specifies CASREGPDSSQPQHF.

The chain joins TRBV5-4 to TRBJ2-2; perhaps TRBD2 as D (6 bases). V lost 8 bases, J lost 1 base, and 9 bases lay in between. The CDR3 length is 13 residues. CDR1 is SGHNT, CDR2 YYREEE, per germline (reference sequence). DNA of the CDR3: TGTGCCAGTTGGGGGGTGAACACCGGGGAGCTGTTTTTT. Its protein is CASWGVNTGELFF.

Only a few counts were recorded for this clonotype. The V gene is TRBV29-1, the J gene TRBJ2-1; D remains unclear. The CDR3 runs 13 residues. Germline CDR1 SQVTM, CDR2 ANQGSEA. Deletions cut 6 bases from V and 4 bases from J, with 13 bases between. As DNA, the CDR3 is TGCAGCGTCCACCCTCTGGTGTACAATGAGCAGTTCTTC. Protein product: CSVHPLVYNEQFF.

The genes are TRBV20-1 and TRBJ2-7, with TRBD1 matching over 8 bases. CDR1 and CDR2 (germline): DFQATT, SNEGSKA (reference sequence). This CDR3 comprises 15 residues. Losses at the gene ends were 5 bases for V and 2 bases for J; bases not matched to a gene: 11. CDR3 nucleotide sequence: TGCAGTGCTTCTTCTTCCAGGGGGCTCCCCTACGAGCAGTACTTC. This gives the protein CSASSSRGLPYEQYF.

Comments on this clonotype: One junction end does not reproduce the germline sequence, and a read error may be involved. The chain combines TRBV6-2 or TRBV6-3 with TRBJ2-2, with TRBD2 matching over 8 bases. The CDR3 consists of 15 residues. CDR1 is MNHEY and CDR2 is SVGEGT in the germline V gene. CDR3 sequence: CASSYSSGGNGELFF. In DNA form, the CDR3 reads TGTGCCAGCAGTTACTCGAGCGGGGGCAACGGGGAACTGTTTTTT.

CDR3 protein: CASSPGPLGTENTEAFF. CDR3 in DNA: TGTGCCAGCAGCCCGGGGCCTCTGGGGACAGAGAACACTGAAGCTTTCTTT. The chain carries TRBV7-2 and TRBJ1-1, with 7 bases that match TRBD1. J gave up 1 base and V 5 bases, and 13 bases lay outside the gene matches. The CDR3 totals 17 residues. Per germline, CDR1 SGHTA and CDR2 FQGNSA.

This chain uses TRBV27 with TRBJ1-6; D unresolved. Trimming cost V 2 bases and J 4 bases, with 12 bases left between them. CDR1 is MNHEY and CDR2 is SMNVEV in the germline V gene (reference sequence). CDR3 length equals 16 residues. CDR3 in amino acids: CASSLETAPYNSPLHF. The DNA of the CDR3 is TGTGCCAGCAGTTTAGAAACGGCCCCTTATAATTCACCCCTCCACTTT.